The 8 T cell receptor beta chains in this list originate from one sample, sequenced in a study of blood T cell repertoires in COVID-19. Assay used: immunoSEQ multiplex PCR; TCRdb lists only in-frame clones, some missing. The repertoire holds tens of thousands of clones, around 85% seen once, with roughly 9.6% in the top ten. Material for sequencing was peripheral blood. Every receptor here comes from a man aged 50-59 years with COVID-19, enrolled during active disease.

The chain couples TRBV9 to TRBJ2-5, with TRBD2 as a possible D gene (5 bases). This CDR3 is 12 amino acids long. CDR1 and CDR2 from the germline V gene are SGDLS and YYNGEE. V was clipped by 0 bases and J by 5 bases, with 5 bases between them. This chain's CDR3 is CASSVAGETQYF. In DNA, the CDR3 is TGTGCCAGCAGCGTAGCGGGGGAGACCCAGTACTTC.

This clone was detected a few times. The chain recombines TRBV18 with TRBJ1-5, with 8 bases that match TRBD1. Germline trimming cut 1 base from V and 7 bases from J; bases unmatched to any gene: 12. The CDR3 runs to 17 residues. Germline values: CDR1 KGHSH, CDR2 LQKENI. The CDR3 loop is CASSPRAGGLGVQPQHF. The CDR3 nucleotides are TGTGCCAGCTCACCACGAGCAGGGGGCTTGGGGGTGCAGCCCCAGCATTTT.

The rearrangement joins TRBV2 to TRBJ2-7, with D possibly being TRBD2 (5 bases). CDR3 size: 12 residues. Per germline, CDR1 SNHLY and CDR2 FYNNEI. V dropped 7 bases and J dropped 4 bases, with 11 bases sitting between them. CDR3 sequence: CASMDSRYEQYF. The CDR3 nucleotides read TGTGCCAGCATGGACTCGCGGTACGAGCAGTACTTC.

This clone was counted between two and nine times. This chain joins TRBV19 and TRBJ2-7; D is ambiguous. V was trimmed by 4 bases and J by 5 bases, leaving 18 bases between them. This CDR3 comprises 15 residues. Germline V gives CDR1 LNHDA, CDR2 SQIVND (reference sequence). The DNA of the CDR3 is TGTGCCAGTAGTAACGGCCGGTTACAGTCCGACGAGCAGTACTTC. It translates to CASSNGRLQSDEQYF. Complete variable domain (other parts from reference TRBV19 and TRBJ2-7): DGGITQSPKYLFRKEGQNVTLSCEQNLNHDAMYWYRQDPGQGLRLIYYSQIVNDFQKGDIAEGYSVSREKKESFPLTVTSAQKNPTAFYLCASSNGRLQSDEQYFGPGTRLTVT.

V usage is TRBV7-3 and J usage is TRBJ2-2, with 9 bases identical to TRBD1. This CDR3 region has 15 residues. Losses at the gene ends were 2 bases for V and 5 bases for J; bases not matched to a gene: 3. Germline assignment: CDR1 SGHTA and CDR2 FQGTGA. For the CDR3, the DNA is TGTGCCAGCAGCTTAGACAGGGGGAGGACCGGGGAGCTGTTTTTT. Protein: CASSLDRGRTGELFF.

The V gene is TRBV28, the J gene TRBJ1-5; TRBD1 matches at 11 bases. CDR1 and CDR2 from the germline V gene are MDHEN and SYDVKM. The CDR3 contains 16 residues. The junction had 13 bases not matched to a gene; V was cut back by 7 bases and J by 8 bases. DNA of the CDR3: TGTGCCAGCACCCGGGGGGGACAGGGGGTTTTGGAGCCCCAGCATTTT. This gives the protein CASTRGGQGVLEPQHF. Variable domain in full (rest from reference TRBV28 and TRBJ1-5): DVKVTQSSRYLVKRTGEKVFLECVQDMDHENMFWYRQDPGLGLRLIYFSYDVKMKEKGDIPEGYSVSREKKERFSLILESASTNQTSMYLCASTRGGQGVLEPQHFGDGTRLSIL.

This clone was found a few times. The chain employs TRBV23-1 and TRBJ1-4; D gene unclear. TRBV23-1 is classed as an ORF, of uncertain function. V lost 8 bases and J 0 bases, leaving 19 bases between the germline ends. CDR3 length: 17 residues. The CDR3: CASLKAQPIATNEKLFF. For the CDR3, the DNA is TGCGCCAGCTTGAAGGCACAGCCAATTGCAACTAATGAAAAACTGTTTTTT.

As regards this clone: A read error may account for a junction end that differs from germline. The J gene is TRBJ1-2, the V gene TRBV7-2, with 7 nucleotides matching TRBD1. This CDR3 is 12 amino acids long. Germline CDR1 reads SGHTA; CDR2 reads FQGNSA. Here the CDR3 reads CASTTGTEHVSF. CDR3 DNA: TGTGCCAGCACGACCGGGACAGAACACGTATCGTTC.